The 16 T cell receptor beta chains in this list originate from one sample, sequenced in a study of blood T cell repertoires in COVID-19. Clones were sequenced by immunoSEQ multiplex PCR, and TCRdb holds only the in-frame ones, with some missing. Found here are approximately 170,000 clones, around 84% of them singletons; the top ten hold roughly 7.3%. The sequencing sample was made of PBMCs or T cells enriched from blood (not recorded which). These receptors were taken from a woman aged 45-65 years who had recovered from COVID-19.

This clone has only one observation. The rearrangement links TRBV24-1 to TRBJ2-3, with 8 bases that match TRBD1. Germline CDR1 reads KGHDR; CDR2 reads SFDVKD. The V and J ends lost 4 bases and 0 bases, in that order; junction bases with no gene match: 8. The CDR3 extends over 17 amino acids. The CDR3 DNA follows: TGTGCCACCAGTGACCCGACAGGGGACACTAGCACAGATACGCAGTATTTT. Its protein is CATSDPTGDTSTDTQYF.

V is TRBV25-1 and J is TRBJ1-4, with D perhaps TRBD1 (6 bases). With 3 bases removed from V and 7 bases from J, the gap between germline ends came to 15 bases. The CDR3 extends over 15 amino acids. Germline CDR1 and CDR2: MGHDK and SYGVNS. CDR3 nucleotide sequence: TGTGCCAGCAGTGACCTACAGGGAGCAGGTGAAAAACTGTTTTTT. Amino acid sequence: CASSDLQGAGEKLFF.

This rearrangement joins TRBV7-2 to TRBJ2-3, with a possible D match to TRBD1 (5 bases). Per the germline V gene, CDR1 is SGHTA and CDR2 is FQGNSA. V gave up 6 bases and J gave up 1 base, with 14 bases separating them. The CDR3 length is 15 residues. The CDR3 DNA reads TGTGCCAGCAGTCTAAGGGGTCCAGGCACAGATACGCAGTATTTT. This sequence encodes CASSLRGPGTDTQYF.

Here the CDR3 DNA reads TGTGCCAGCAGCCAAGATCCCCCCACAGGGGTCCCCGGAAACACCATATATTTT. It is translated as CASSQDPPTGVPGNTIYF. The genes are TRBV3-1 (or the pseudogene TRBV3-2) and TRBJ1-3; the match to TRBD1 covers 7 bases. The CDR3 consists of 18 residues. Germline V gene sequence: CDR1 LGHDT, CDR2 YNNKEL (reference sequence). V was pared by 0 bases and J by 4 bases, with 12 bases of the junction left unmatched.

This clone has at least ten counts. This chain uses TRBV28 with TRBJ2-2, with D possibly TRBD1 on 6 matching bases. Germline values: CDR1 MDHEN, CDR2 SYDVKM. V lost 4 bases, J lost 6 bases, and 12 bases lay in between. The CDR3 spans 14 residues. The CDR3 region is CASSSRRTAGELFF. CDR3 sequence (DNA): TGTGCCAGCAGTTCCCGGCGGACAGCCGGGGAGCTGTTTTTT.

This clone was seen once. The CDR3 loop reads CATSDSGRVHPRNTGELFF. As DNA, the CDR3 is TGTGCCACCAGTGATTCAGGCAGGGTACACCCCCGGAACACCGGGGAGCTGTTTTTT. The chain is built from TRBV24-1 and TRBJ2-2, with a tentative D call TRBD1 (5 bases). The CDR3 is made up of 19 amino acids. Germline CDR1 and CDR2: KGHDR and SFDVKD. The V and J ends lost 2 bases and 1 base respectively, with 19 bases between them.

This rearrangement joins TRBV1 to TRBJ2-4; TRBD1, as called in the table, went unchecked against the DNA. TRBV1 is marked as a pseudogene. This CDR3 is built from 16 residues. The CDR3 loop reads CTSRARDIVAKNIQYF. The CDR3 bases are TGCACCAGCAGGGCCAGGGATATCGTAGCCAAAAACATTCAGTACTTC.

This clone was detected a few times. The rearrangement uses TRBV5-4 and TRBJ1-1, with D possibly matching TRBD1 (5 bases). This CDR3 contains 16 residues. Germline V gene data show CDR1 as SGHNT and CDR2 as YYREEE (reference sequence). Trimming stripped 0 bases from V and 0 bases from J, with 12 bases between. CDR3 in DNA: TGTGCCAGCAGCTTGGGGCAGGGTAGGATGAACACTGAAGCTTTCTTT. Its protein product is CASSLGQGRMNTEAFF.

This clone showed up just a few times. This chain's CDR3 is CASSPQGYSNQPQHF. The CDR3 DNA reads as TGTGCCAGCAGCCCACAGGGCTATAGCAATCAGCCCCAGCATTTT. The genes are TRBV9 and TRBJ1-5; TRBD1 might be the D (6 bases). Germline CDR1 and CDR2: SGDLS and YYNGEE. V was clipped by 4 bases and J by 0 bases, with 11 bases between them. This CDR3 has 15 amino acids. The full variable domain, its missing parts supplied by reference TRBV9 and TRBJ1-5, is DSGVTQTPKHLITATGQRVTLRCSPRSGDLSVYWYQQSLDQGLQFLIQYYNGEERAKGNILERFSAQQFPDLHSELNLSSLELGDSALYFCASSPQGYSNQPQHFGDGTRLSIL.

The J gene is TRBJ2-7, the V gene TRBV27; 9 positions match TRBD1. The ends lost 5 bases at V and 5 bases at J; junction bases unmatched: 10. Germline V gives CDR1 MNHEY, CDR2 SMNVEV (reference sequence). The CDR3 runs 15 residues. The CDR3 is CASSPNPQGAHEQYF. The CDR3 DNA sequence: TGTGCCAGCAGTCCTAATCCACAGGGGGCACACGAGCAGTACTTC.

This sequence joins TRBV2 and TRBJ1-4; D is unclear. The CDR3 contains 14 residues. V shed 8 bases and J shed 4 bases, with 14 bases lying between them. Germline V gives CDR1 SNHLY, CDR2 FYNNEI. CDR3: CASREADFNEKLFF. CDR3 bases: TGTGCCAGCCGGGAGGCAGACTTTAATGAAAAACTGTTTTTT. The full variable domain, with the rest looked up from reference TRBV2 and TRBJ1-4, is EPEVTQTPSHQVTQMGQEVILRCVPISNHLYFYWYRQILGQKVEFLVSFYNNEISEKSEIFDDQFSVERPDGSNFTLKIRSTKLEDSAMYFCASREADFNEKLFFGSGTQLSVL.

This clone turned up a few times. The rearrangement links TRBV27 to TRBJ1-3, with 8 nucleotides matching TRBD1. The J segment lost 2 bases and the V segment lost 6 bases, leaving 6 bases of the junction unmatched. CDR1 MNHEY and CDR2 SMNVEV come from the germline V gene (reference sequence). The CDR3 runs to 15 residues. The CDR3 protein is CASRGQGATGNTIYF. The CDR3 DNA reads TGTGCCAGCAGGGGGCAGGGGGCGACTGGAAACACCATATATTTT.

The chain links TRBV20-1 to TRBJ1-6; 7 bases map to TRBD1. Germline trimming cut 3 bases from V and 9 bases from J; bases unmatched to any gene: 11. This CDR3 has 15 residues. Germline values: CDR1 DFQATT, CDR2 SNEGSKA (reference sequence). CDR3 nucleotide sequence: TGCAGTGCTAGTTTTGGATCACAGGGGTTTTCACCCCTCCACTTT. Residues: CSASFGSQGFSPLHF.

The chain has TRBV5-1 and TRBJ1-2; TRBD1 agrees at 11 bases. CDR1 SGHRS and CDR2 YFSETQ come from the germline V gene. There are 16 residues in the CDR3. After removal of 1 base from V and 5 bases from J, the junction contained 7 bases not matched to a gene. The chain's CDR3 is CASSLSPGQGAYGYTF. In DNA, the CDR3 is TGCGCCAGCAGCTTGAGCCCTGGACAGGGGGCGTATGGCTACACCTTC.

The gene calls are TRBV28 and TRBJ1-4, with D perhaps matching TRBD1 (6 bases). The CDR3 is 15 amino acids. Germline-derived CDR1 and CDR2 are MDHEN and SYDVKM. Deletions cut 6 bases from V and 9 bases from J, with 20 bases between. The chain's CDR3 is CASSWQGGVSKKLFF. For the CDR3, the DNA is TGTGCCAGCAGCTGGCAAGGGGGGGTGTCGAAAAAACTGTTTTTT.

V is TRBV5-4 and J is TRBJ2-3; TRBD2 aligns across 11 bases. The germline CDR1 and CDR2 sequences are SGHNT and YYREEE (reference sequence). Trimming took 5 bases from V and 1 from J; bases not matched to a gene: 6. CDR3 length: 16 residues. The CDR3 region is CASRPELAGGTDTQYF. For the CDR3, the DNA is TGTGCCAGCAGGCCTGAACTAGCGGGGGGCACAGATACGCAGTATTTT.